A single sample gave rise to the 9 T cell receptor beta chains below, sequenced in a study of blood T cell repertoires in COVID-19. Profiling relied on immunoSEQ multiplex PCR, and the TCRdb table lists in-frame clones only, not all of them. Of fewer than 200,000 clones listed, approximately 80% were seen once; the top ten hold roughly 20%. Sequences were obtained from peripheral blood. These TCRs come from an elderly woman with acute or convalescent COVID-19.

The CDR3 region is CASSSDRDYGYTF. DNA of the CDR3: TGTGCCAGCAGCTCCGACAGGGACTATGGCTACACCTTC. This chain uses TRBV5-6 with TRBJ1-2; 7 positions match TRBD1. CDR1 is SGHDT and CDR2 is YYEEEE in the germline V gene. The CDR3 contains 13 residues. The V segment lost 3 bases and the J segment 3 bases; nucleotides outside the gene matches: 2.

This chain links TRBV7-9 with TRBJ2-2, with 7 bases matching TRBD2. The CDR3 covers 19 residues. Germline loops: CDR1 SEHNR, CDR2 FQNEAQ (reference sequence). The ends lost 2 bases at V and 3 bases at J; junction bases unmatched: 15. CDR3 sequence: CASSLFGASGRRYTGELFF. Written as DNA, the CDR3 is TGTGCCAGCAGCTTATTTGGGGCTAGCGGTAGGCGGTACACCGGGGAGCTGTTTTTT.

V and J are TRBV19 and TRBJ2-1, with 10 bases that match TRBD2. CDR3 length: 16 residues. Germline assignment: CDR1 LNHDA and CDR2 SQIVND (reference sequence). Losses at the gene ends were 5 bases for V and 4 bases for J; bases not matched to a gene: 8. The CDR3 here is CASSVTSGEWYNEQFF. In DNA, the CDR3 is TGTGCCAGTAGTGTAACTAGCGGGGAGTGGTACAATGAGCAGTTCTTC.

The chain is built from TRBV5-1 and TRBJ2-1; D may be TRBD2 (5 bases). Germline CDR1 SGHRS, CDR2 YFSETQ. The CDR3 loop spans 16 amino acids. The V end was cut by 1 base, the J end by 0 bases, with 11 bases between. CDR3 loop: CASSLIAPSSYNEQFF. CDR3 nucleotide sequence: TGCGCCAGCAGCTTGATAGCGCCTAGCTCCTACAATGAGCAGTTCTTC.

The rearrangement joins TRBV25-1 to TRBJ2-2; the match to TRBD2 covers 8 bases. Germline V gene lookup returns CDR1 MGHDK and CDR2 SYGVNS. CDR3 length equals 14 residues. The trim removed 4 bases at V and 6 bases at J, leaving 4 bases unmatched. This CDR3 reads CASSVSGSPGELFF. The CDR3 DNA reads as TGTGCCAGCAGTGTAAGCGGGAGTCCCGGGGAGCTGTTTTTT.

CDR3 nucleotides: TGTGCCACCAGCGGCGAGACAGGGGTTACTGAAGCTTTCTTT. Its translation: CATSGETGVTEAFF. V is TRBV15 and J is TRBJ1-1; 8 bases align to TRBD1. CDR1 LNHNV and CDR2 YYDKDF come from the germline V gene (reference sequence). Trimming cost V 5 bases and J 5 bases; bases outside gene matches: 7. There are 14 residues in the CDR3.

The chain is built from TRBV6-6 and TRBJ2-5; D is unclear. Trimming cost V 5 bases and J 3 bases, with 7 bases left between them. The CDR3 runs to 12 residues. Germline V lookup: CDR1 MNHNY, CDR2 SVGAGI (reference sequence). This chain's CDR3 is CASSPSEETQYF. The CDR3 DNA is TGTGCCAGCAGTCCGTCGGAAGAGACCCAGTACTTC.

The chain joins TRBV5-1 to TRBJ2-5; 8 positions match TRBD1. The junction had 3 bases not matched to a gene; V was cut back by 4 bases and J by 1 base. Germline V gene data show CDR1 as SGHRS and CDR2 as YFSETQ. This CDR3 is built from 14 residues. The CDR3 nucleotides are TGCGCCAGCAGCAGACAGGGGATCCAAGAGACCCAGTACTTC. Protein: CASSRQGIQETQYF.

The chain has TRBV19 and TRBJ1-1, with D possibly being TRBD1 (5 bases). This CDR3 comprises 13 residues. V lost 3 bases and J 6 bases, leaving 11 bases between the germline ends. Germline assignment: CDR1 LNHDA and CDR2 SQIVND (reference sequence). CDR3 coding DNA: TGTGCCAGTAGTATCGGGCAGGGCGCTGAAGCTTTCTTT. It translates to CASSIGQGAEAFF.